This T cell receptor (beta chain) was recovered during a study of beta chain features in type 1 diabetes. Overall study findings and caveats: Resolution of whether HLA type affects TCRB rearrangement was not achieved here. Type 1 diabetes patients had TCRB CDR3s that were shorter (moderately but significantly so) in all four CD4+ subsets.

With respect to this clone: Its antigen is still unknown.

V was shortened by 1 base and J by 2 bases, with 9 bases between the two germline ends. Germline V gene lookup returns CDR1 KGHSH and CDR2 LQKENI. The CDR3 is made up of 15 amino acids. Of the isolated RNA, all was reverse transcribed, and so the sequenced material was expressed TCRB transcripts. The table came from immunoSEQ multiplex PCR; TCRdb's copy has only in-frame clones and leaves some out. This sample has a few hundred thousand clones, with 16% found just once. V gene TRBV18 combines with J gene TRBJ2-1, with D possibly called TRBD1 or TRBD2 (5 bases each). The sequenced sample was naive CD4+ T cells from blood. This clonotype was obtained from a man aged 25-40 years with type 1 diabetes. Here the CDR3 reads CASSPLGVPYNEQFF. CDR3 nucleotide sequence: TGTGCCAGCTCACCACTGGGGGTGCCCTACAATGAGCAGTTCTTC.